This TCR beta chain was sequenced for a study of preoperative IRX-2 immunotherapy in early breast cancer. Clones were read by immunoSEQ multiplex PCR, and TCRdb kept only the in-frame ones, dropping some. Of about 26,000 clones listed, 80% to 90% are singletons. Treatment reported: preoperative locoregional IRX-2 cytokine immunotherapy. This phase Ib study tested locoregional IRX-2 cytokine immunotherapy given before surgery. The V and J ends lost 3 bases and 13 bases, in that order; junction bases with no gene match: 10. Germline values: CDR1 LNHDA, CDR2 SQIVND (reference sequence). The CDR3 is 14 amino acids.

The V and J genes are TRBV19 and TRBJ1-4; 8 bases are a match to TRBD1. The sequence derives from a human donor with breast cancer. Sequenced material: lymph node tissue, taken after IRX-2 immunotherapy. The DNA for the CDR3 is TGTGCCAGTAGTATCGCAGGGGGCAACAGGGGACTGTTTTTT. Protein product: CASSIAGGNRGLFF.